A selection of T cell receptor beta chains follows, all from one sample in a study of vaccination effects on CD4 cells after COVID-19. TCRdb keeps only in-frame clones here, not all; method: immunoSEQ multiplex PCR. Of under 35,000 clones in the sample, around 74% were seen once. These receptors have no identified antigens. Sequences were derived from CD4+ T cells from PBMCs cultured without peptide, sampled after COVID-19 vaccination. The receptor source for this set is a human donor who received a COVID-19 vaccine. Each CDR3 is given with its conserved first and last residue. Fields, in order: V gene, D gene, clone size, J gene, CDR3 DNA, CDR3 protein. A D gene is named only where the DNA matches it firmly. Clone size, where shown, is once, few, many, or a class for clones that have expanded.

>TRBV15|TRBD1|NA|TRBJ1-2
TGTGCCACCAGCGACGGACAGGGGATTGGCTACACCTTC
CATSDGQGIGYTF
>TRBV5-1|TRBD1|few|TRBJ2-4
TGCGCCAGCAGCTTGTTTCAGGGGGCGGGCGAAAACATTCAGTACTTC
CASSLFQGAGENIQYF
>TRBV5-6|NA|NA|TRBJ2-2
TGTGCCAGCAGCTTACTTGGGGAAGAGAGTCTGAACACCGGGGAGCTGTTTTTT
CASSLLGEESLNTGELFF
>TRBV7-2|TRBD2|NA|TRBJ2-1
TGTGCCAGCAGAGGACTTCTGGGGACTAGGTTTAATGAGCAGTTCTTC
CASRGLLGTRFNEQFF
>TRBV4-2|NA|NA|TRBJ2-3
TGTGCCAGCAGCCAAGAGAATGGCCTAGCGATCACAGATACGCAGTATTTT
CASSQENGLAITDTQYF
>TRBV11-2|TRBD1|NA|TRBJ2-3
TGTGCCAGCAGCCCGCACAGGGGAACTAGCACAGATACGCAGTATTTT
CASSPHRGTSTDTQYF
>TRBV27|NA|few|TRBJ1-5
TGTGCCAGCAGTTTAAGTGTCTTCAATCAGCCCCAGCATTTT
CASSLSVFNQPQHF
>TRBV4-2|NA|few|TRBJ1-3
TGTGCCAGCAGCCAAGATCAGGGATTGGACACCATATATTTT
CASSQDQGLDTIYF
>TRBV9|TRBD1|NA|TRBJ2-5
TGTGCCAGCAGTGTAGGGACAGTCCAAGAGACCCAGTACTTC
CASSVGTVQETQYF
>TRBV6-5|NA|NA|TRBJ1-2
TGTGCCAGCTCGGTAAACTATGGCTACACCTTC
CASSVNYGYTF
>TRBV5-4|NA|few|TRBJ1-3
TGTGCCAGCAGCTTGGATCGAAACACCATATATTTT
CASSLDRNTIYF
>TRBV4-1|TRBD2|few|TRBJ2-7
TGCGCCAGCAGCCAAGAGTCGCCGGGACTAGCGGGAGTGAGCGGGGAGCAGTACTTC
CASSQESPGLAGVSGEQYF
>TRBV7-9|NA|NA|TRBJ1-1
TGTGCCAGCAGCTTAGTTTCCCCAGAGAACACTGAAGCTTTCTTT
CASSLVSPENTEAFF
>TRBV6-5|NA|NA|TRBJ1-1
TGTGCCAGCAGTTACGATTCTAGGGGAACTTACACTGAAGCTTTCTTT
CASSYDSRGTYTEAFF
>TRBV28|TRBD2|NA|TRBJ2-2
TGTGCCACTCTTTTGGCTAGCGGGAGGGCCGGGGAGCTGTTTTTT
CATLLASGRAGELFF
>TRBV5-1|NA|few|TRBJ1-1
TGCGCCAGCAGCTTGGAGAGGAACACTGAAGCTTTCTTT
CASSLERNTEAFF
>TRBV4-2|TRBD2|NA|TRBJ2-2
TGTGCCAGCAGCCAAGAGTTAGCGGGGGGGTGGACCGGGGAGCTGTTTTTT
CASSQELAGGWTGELFF
>TRBV5-5|NA|NA|TRBJ2-6
TGTGCCAGCAGCTTGGGCACTTTCTCTGGGGCCAACGTCCTGACTTTC
CASSLGTFSGANVLTF
>TRBV7-9|NA|NA|TRBJ1-5
TGTGCCAGCAGCTATGGGAGGGTCGGGAATCAGCCCCAGCATTTT
CASSYGRVGNQPQHF
>TRBV6-5|NA|few|TRBJ1-1
TGTGCCAGCAGTTCTTCAGGGGCTGCCACTGAAGCTTTCTTT
CASSSSGAATEAFF
>TRBV11-2|NA|NA|TRBJ2-1
TGTGCCAGCAGCTTAGACGGGGCAGGGGAGCAGTTCTTC
CASSLDGAGEQFF
>TRBV28|NA|NA|TRBJ2-3
TGTGCCAGCAGTTTGAGTAGTTTATGGGGGGTTAGCACAGATACGCAGTATTTT
CASSLSSLWGVSTDTQYF
>TRBV28|TRBD2|NA|TRBJ2-2
TGTGCCAGCAGTGTGGGAGGGCCAGACACCGGGGAGCTGTTTTTT
CASSVGGPDTGELFF
>TRBV2|NA|once|TRBJ1-1
TGTGCCAGCAGTGATGGCCCCATGAACACTGAAGCTTTCTTT
CASSDGPMNTEAFF
>TRBV21-1|NA|NA|TRBJ2-3
TGTGCCAGCAGCAAAGATCCAGATACGCAGTATTTT
CASSKDPDTQYF
>TRBV5-4|TRBD1|NA|TRBJ1-6
TGTGCCAGCAGACCCGGGGGGGGCCAGGGGGATAATTCACCCCTCCACTTT
CASRPGGGQGDNSPLHF